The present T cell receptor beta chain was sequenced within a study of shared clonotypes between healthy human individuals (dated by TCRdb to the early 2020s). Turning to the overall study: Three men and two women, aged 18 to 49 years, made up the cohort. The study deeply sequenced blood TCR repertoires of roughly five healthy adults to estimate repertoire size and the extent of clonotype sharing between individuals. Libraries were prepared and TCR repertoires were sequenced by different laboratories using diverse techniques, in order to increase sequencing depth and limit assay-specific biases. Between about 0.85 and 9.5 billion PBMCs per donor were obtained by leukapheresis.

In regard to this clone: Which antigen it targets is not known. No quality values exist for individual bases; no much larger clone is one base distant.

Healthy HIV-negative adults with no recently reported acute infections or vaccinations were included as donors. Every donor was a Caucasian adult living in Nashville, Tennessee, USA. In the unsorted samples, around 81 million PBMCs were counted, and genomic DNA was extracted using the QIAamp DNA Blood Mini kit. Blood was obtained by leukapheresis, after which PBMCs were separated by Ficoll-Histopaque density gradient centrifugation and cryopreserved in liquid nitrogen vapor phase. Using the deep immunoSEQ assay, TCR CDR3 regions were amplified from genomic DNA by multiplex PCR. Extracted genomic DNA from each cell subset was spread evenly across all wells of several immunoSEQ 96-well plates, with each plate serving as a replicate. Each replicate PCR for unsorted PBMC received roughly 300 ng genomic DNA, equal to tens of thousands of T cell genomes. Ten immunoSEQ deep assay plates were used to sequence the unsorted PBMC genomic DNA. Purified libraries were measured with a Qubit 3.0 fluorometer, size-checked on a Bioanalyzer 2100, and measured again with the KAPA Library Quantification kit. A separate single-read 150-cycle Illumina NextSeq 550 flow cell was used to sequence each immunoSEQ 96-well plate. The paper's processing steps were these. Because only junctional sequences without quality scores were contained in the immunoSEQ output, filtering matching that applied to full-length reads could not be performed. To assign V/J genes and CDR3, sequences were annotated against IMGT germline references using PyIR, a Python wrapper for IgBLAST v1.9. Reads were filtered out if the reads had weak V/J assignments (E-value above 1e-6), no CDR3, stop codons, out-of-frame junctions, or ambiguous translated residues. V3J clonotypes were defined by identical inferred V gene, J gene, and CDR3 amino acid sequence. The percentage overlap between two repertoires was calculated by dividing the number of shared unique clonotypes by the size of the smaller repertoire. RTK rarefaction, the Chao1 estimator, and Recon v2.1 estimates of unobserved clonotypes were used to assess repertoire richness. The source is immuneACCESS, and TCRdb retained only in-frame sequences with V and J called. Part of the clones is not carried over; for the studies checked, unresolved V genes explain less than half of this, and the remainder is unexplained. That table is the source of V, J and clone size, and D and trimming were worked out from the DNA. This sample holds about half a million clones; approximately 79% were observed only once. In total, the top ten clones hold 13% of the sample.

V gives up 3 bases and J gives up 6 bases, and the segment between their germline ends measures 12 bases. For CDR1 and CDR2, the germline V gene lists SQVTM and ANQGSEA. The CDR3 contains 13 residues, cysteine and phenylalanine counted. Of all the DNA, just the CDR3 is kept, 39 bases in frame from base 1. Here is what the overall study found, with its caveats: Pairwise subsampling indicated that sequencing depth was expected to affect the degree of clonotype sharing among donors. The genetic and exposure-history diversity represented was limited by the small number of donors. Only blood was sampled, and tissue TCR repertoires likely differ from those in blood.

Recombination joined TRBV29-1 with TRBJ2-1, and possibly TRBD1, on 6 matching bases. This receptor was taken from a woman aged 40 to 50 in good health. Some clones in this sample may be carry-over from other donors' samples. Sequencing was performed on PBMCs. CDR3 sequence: CSVDRGEVNEQFF. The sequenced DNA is TGCAGCGTTGACAGGGGTGAGGTCAATGAGCAGTTCTTC.